The rows below give T cell receptor beta chains drawn from one sample of a study of blood T cells in healthy people across ages. From the 5' RACE reads, TCRdb called clonotypes with MiXCR, one entry per CDR3 protein. The data hold roughly 680,000 distinct CDR3 sequences, with around 45% observed a single time. Sequenced: blood. The receptors stem from a woman aged 55-70 years in good health. Each CDR3 is given with its conserved first and last residue. A D gene is named only where the DNA matches it firmly. Not all rows give a size; the values are once, few, many and, for expanded clones, a class.

j_gene	abundance	len	d_gene	v_gene	CDR3aa	CDR3nt
TRBJ1-2	few	12	-	TRBV30	CAWRGQIEGYTF	TGTGCCTGGCGGGGACAAATAGAGGGCTACACCTTC
TRBJ2-1	-	15	-	TRBV20-1	CSASEGERAYREQFF	TGCAGTGCTAGTGAGGGCGAGAGGGCCTACCGTGAGCAGTTCTTC
TRBJ2-1	few	15	TRBD2	TRBV20-1	CSARRASGTYNEQFF	TGCAGTGCTAGGAGGGCTAGCGGGACCTACAATGAGCAGTTCTTC
TRBJ2-7	-	13	TRBD1	TRBV29-1	CSVDIGTGYEQYF	TGCAGCGTTGATATCGGGACAGGCTACGAGCAGTACTTC
TRBJ2-1	-	15	-	TRBV28	CASTKGGKRYNEQFF	TGTGCCAGCACAAAAGGGGGGAAAAGGTACAATGAGCAGTTCTTC
TRBJ2-5	few	13	TRBD1	TRBV15	CATSGTGSETQYF	TGTGCCACCAGCGGGACAGGGTCAGAGACCCAGTACTTC
TRBJ2-1	few	16	TRBD2	TRBV6-2/TRBV6-3	CASSYRTSGRENEQFF	TGTGCCAGCAGTTACCGGACTAGCGGGAGGGAGAATGAGCAGTTCTTC
TRBJ2-7	few	13	-	TRBV7-9	CASSSRTEYEQYF	TGTGCCAGCAGCTCCCGGACAGAGTACGAGCAGTACTTC
TRBJ1-6	-	15	-	TRBV28	CASSLAAAYNSPLHF	TGTGCCAGCAGTTTAGCGGCCGCGTATAATTCACCCCTCCACTTT
TRBJ2-3	few	15	-	TRBV7-9	CASSLRTRTTDTQYF	TGTGCCAGCAGCTTAAGGACCCGGACCACAGATACGCAGTATTTT
TRBJ2-7	-	12	-	TRBV30	CAWSVKIYEQYF	TGTGCCTGGAGTGTAAAAATCTACGAGCAGTACTTC
TRBJ2-5	few	11	-	TRBV6-2/TRBV6-3	CASTGGETQYF	TGTGCCAGCACTGGGGGGGAGACCCAGTACTTC
TRBJ2-7	-	17	TRBD2	TRBV28	CASSLWGPSGRAWEQYF	TGTGCCAGCAGTTTATGGGGTCCCAGCGGGAGGGCTTGGGAGCAGTACTTC
TRBJ2-7	few	13	-	TRBV12-3/TRBV12-4	CASTLGPDYEQYF	TGTGCCAGCACCCTCGGACCGGACTACGAGCAGTACTTC
TRBJ1-2	-	15	-	TRBV4-2	CASSQEGRGAFGYTF	TGTGCCAGCAGCCAAGAAGGACGGGGGGCATTTGGCTACACCTTC
TRBJ2-7	-	15	-	TRBV20-1	CSARYRAPSSYEQYF	TGCAGTGCTCGCTACAGGGCCCCGAGCTCCTACGAGCAGTACTTC
TRBJ2-1	-	13	TRBD2	TRBV28	CASTLADYNEQFF	TGTGCCAGCACGCTAGCGGACTACAATGAGCAGTTCTTC
TRBJ2-7	-	14	-	TRBV27	CASSTRWLRYEQYF	TGTGCCAGCAGTACCCGGTGGCTCCGATACGAGCAGTACTTC
TRBJ2-1	few	14	-	TRBV27	CASSLSDNSNEQFF	TGTGCCAGCAGTTTATCGGATAATAGCAATGAGCAGTTCTTC
TRBJ2-1	-	15	-	TRBV12-3/TRBV12-4	CASRGVEFTYNEQFF	TGTGCCAGTAGGGGGGTGGAGTTCACCTACAATGAGCAGTTCTTC
TRBJ2-5	few	18	TRBD2	TRBV20-1	CSARETSGSPWKQETQYF	TGCAGTGCTAGAGAAACTAGCGGGAGCCCCTGGAAACAAGAGACCCAGTACTTC
TRBJ2-5	-	14	-	TRBV6-1	CASSEDSREETQYF	TGTGCCAGCAGTGAAGACTCCAGGGAAGAGACCCAGTACTTC